This T cell receptor (beta chain) was obtained from a study of cytomegalovirus exposure and HLA in healthy donors. Primers: 60 Vbeta forward and 13 Jbeta reverse. Data came from immunoSEQ multiplex PCR; TCRdb stores just in-frame clones and leaves some out. The sample includes under 200,000 clones. Trimming stripped 5 bases from V and 0 bases from J, with 13 bases between. The CDR3 totals 16 residues. Germline V gives CDR1 SGHTA, CDR2 FQGTGA. The study, taken as a whole, reports: Later analysis showed most CMV-associated TCR beta chains appearing HLA-restricted. HLA alleles showed associations with 15,000 to 20,000 TCR beta sequences in a later analysis, at a 0.05 false discovery rate. Rarity held for most TCR sequences, but there were some public TCRs that occurred in many donors. Later on, a genetic analysis was performed. It linked a missense variant in DCLRE1C with V- and J-gene trimming of TCR beta.

For this clone: The antigen is undetermined.

The V and J genes are TRBV7-3 and TRBJ2-2, with D hard to call. This clonotype originated in a woman aged 18-29 years in good health and CMV-seropositive. The sequenced sample was PBMCs. The CDR3 reads CASSPHSITNTGELFF. CDR3 DNA: TGTGCCAGCAGCCCCCACAGTATCACGAACACCGGGGAGCTGTTTTTT.